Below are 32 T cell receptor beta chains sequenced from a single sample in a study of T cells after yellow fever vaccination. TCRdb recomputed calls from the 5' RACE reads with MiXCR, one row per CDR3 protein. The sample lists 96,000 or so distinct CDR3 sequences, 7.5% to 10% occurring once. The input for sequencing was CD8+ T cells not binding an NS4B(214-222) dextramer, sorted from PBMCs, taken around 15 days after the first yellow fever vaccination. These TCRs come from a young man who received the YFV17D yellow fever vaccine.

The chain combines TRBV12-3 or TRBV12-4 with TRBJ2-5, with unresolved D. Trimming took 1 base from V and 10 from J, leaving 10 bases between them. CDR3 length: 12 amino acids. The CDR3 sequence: CASSLGTRIQYF. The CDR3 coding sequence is TGTGCCAGCAGTTTAGGGACCCGGATCCAGTACTTC.

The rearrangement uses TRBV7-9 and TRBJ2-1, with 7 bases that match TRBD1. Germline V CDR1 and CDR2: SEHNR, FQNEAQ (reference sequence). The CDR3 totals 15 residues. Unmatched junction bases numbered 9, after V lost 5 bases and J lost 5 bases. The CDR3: CASSRISDRNNEQFF. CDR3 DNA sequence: TGTGCCAGCAGCAGAATTTCGGACAGGAACAATGAGCAGTTCTTC.

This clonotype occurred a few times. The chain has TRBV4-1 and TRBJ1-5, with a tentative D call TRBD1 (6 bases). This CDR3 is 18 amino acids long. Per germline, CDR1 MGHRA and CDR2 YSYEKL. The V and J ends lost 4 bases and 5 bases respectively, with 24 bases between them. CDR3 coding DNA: TGCGCCAGCAGCCCTGACAGGCGAAACGGCATTTTTTATCAGCCCCAGCATTTT. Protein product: CASSPDRRNGIFYQPQHF.

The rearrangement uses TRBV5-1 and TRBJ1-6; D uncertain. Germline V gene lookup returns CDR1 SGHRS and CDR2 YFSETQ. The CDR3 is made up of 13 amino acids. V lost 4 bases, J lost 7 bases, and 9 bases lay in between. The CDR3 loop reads CASSPWPNSPLHF. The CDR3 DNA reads TGCGCCAGCAGCCCCTGGCCGAATTCACCCCTCCACTTT. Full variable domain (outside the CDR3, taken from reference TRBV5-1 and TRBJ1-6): KAGVTQTPRYLIKTRGQQVTLSCSPISGHRSVSWYQQTPGQGLQFLFEYFSETQRNKGNFPGRFSGRQFSNSRSEMNVSTLELGDSALYLCASSPWPNSPLHFGNGTRLTVT.

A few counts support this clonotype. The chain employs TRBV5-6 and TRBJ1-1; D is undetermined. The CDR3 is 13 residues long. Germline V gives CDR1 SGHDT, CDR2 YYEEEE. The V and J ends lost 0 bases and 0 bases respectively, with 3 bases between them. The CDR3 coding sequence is TGTGCCAGCAGCTTGGACCTGAACACTGAAGCTTTCTTT. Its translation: CASSLDLNTEAFF.

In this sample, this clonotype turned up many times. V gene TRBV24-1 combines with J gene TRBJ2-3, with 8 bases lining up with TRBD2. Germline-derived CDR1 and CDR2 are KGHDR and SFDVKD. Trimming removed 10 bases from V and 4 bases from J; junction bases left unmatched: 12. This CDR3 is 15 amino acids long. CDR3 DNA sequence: TGTGCCACTTCACCGAGAGCGGGGGCTGCAGATACGCAGTATTTT. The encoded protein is CATSPRAGAADTQYF.

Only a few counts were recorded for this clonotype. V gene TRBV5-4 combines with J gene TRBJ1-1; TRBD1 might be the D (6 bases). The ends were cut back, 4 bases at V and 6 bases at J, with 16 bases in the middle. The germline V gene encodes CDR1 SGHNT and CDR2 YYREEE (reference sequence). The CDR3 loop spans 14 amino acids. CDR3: CASSPRTEAPEAFF. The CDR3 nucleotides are TGTGCCAGCAGCCCGCGGACAGAGGCTCCTGAAGCTTTCTTT.

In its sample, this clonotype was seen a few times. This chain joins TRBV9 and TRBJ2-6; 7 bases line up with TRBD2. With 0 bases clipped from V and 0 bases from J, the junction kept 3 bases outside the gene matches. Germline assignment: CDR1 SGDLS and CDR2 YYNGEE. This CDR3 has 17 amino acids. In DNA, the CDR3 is TGTGCCAGCAGCGTAGTAGCGGGCCCCTCTGGGGCCAACGTCCTGACTTTC. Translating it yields CASSVVAGPSGANVLTF.

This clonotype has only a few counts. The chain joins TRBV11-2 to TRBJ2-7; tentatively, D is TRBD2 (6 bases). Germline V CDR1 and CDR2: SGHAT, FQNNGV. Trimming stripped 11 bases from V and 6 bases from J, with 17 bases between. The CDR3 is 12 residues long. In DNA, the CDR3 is TGTGCCGGCGGGGCACCCGGGGCCGAGCAGTACTTC. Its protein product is CAGGAPGAEQYF.

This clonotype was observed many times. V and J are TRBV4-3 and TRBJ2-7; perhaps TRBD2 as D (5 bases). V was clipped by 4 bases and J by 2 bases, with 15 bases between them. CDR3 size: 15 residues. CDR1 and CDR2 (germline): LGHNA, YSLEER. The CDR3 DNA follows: TGCGCCAGCAGCCCTGCGCCTAGCTCTACCTACGAGCAGTACTTC. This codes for CASSPAPSSTYEQYF.

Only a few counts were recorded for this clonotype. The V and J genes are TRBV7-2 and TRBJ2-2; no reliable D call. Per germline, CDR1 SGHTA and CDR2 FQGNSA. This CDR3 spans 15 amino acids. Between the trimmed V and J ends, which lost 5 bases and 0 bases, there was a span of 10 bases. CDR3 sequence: CASSRGRTNTGELFF. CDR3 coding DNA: TGTGCCAGCAGCCGTGGAAGGACGAACACCGGGGAGCTGTTTTTT.

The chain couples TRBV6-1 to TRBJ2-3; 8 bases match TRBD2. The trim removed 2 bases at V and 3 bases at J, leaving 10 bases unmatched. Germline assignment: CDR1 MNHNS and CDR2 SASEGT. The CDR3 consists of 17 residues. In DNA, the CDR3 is TGTGCCAGCAGTGAACGGGGGGGGGGACTACCTACAGATACGCAGTATTTT. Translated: CASSERGGGLPTDTQYF.

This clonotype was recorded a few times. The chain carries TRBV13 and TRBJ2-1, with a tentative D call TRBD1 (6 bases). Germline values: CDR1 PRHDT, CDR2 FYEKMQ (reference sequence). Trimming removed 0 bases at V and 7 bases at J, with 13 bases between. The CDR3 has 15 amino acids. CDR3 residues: CASSLGQGWGNEQFF. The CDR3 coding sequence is TGTGCCAGCAGCTTAGGACAGGGCTGGGGGAATGAGCAGTTCTTC.

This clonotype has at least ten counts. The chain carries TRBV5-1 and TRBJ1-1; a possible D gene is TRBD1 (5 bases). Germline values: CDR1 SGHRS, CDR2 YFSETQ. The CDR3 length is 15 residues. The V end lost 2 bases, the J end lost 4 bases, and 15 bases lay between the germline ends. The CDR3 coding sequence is TGCGCCAGCAGCTTTGTCGGGGGATTAGGCACTGAAGCTTTCTTT. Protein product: CASSFVGGLGTEAFF.

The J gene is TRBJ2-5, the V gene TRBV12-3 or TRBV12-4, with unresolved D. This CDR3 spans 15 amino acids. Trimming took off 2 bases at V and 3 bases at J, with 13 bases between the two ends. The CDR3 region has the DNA TGTGCCAGCAGTTTACCCCCCTTTTGGAAAGAGACCCAGTACTTC. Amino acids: CASSLPPFWKETQYF.

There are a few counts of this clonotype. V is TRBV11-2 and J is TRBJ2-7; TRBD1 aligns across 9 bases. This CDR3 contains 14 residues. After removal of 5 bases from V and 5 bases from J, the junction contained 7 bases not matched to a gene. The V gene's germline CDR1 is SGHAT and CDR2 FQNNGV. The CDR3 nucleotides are TGTGCCAGCAGCACACCGGGACAGGGCCACGAGCAGTACTTC. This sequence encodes CASSTPGQGHEQYF. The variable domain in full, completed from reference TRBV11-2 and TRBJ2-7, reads EAGVAQSPRYKIIEKRQSVAFWCNPISGHATLYWYQQILGQGPKLLIQFQNNGVVDDSQLPKDRFSAERLKGVDSTLKIQPAKLEDSAVYLCASSTPGQGHEQYFGPGTRLTVT.

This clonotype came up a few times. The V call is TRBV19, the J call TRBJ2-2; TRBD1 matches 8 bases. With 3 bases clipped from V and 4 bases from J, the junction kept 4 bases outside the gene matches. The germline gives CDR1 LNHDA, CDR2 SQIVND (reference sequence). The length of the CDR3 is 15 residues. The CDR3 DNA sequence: TGTGCCAGTAGTATTACAGGGGGGCGCACCGGGGAGCTGTTTTTT. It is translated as CASSITGGRTGELFF.

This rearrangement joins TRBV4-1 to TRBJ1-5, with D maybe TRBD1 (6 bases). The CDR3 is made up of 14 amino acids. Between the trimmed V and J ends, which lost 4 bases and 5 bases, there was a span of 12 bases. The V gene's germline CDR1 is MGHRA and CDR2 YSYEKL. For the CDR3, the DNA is TGCGCCAGCAGCCCCCGGGGGCCGGATCAGCCCCAGCATTTT. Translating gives CASSPRGPDQPQHF.

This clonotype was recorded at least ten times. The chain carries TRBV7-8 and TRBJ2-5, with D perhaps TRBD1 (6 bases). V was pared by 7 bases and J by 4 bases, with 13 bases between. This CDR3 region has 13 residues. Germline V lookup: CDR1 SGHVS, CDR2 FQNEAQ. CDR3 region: CASTKPRGETQYF. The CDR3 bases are TGTGCCAGCACCAAACCCAGGGGAGAGACCCAGTACTTC.

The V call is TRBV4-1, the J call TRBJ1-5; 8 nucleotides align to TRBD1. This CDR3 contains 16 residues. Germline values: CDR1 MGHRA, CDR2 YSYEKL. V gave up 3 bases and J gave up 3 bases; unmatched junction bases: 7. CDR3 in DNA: TGCGCCAGCAGCCATCCTCGGACAGGGAACAATCAGCCCCAGCATTTT. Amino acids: CASSHPRTGNNQPQHF.

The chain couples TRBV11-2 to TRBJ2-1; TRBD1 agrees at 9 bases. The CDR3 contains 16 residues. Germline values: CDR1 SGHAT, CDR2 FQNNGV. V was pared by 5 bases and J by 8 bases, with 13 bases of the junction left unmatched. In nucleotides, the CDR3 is TGTGCCAGCAGCCCTAGACCCGGGACAGGGAGGGATGAGCAGTTCTTC. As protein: CASSPRPGTGRDEQFF. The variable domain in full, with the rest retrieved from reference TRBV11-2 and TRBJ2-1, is EAGVAQSPRYKIIEKRQSVAFWCNPISGHATLYWYQQILGQGPKLLIQFQNNGVVDDSQLPKDRFSAERLKGVDSTLKIQPAKLEDSAVYLCASSPRPGTGRDEQFFGPGTRLTVL.

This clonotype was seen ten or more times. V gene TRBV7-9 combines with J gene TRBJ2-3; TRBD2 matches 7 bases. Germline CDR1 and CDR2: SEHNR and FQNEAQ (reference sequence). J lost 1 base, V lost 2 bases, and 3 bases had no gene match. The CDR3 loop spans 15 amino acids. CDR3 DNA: TGTGCCAGCAGCTTATCGGGGAGGGGCACAGATACGCAGTATTTT. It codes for CASSLSGRGTDTQYF. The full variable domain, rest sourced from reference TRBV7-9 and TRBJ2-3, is DTGVSQNPRHKITKRGQNVTFRCDPISEHNRLYWYRQTLGQGPEFLTYFQNEAQLEKSRLLSDRFSAERPKGSFSTLEIQRTEQGDSAMYLCASSLSGRGTDTQYFGPGTRLTVL.

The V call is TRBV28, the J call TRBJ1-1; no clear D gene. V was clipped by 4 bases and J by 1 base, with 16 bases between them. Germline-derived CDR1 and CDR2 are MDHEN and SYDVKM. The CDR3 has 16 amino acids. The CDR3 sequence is CASSSSSVGGNTEAFF. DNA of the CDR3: TGTGCCAGCAGTTCTTCTTCCGTGGGAGGGAACACTGAAGCTTTCTTT.

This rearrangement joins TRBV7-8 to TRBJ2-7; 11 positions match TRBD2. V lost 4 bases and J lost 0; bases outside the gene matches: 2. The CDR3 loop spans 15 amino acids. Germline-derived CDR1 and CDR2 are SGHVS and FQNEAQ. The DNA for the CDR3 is TGTGCCAGCAGCTCCGGGACTAGCGGCTCCTACGAGCAGTACGTC. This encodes CASSSGTSGSYEQYV.

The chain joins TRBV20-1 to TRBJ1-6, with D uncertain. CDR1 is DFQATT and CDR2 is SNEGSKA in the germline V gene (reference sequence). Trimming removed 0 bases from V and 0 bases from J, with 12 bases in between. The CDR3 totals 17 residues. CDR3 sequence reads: CSARDWGRSSYNSPLHF. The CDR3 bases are TGCAGTGCTAGAGATTGGGGTCGAAGCTCCTATAATTCACCCCTCCACTTT.

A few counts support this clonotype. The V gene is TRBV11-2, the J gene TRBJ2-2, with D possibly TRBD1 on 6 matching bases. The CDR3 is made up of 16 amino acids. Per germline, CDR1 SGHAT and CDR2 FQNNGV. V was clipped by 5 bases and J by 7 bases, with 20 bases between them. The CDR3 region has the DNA TGTGCCAGCAGCCCCGCTGACTGGGGGCTGGGCGGGGAGCTGTTTTTT. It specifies CASSPADWGLGGELFF.

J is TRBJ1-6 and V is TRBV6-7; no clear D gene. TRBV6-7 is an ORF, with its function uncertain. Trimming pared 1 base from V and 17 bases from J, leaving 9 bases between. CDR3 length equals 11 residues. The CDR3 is CASSYWHEIHF. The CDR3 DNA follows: TGTGCCAGCAGTTACTGGCATGAAATCCACTTT.

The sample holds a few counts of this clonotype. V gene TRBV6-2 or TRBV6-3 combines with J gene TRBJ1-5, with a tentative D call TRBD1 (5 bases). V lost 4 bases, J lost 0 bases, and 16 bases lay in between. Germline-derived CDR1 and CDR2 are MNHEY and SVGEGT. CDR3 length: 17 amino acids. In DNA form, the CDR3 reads TGTGCCAGCAGTTCCGGGACCGAACGTTATAGCAATCAGCCCCAGCATTTT. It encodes CASSSGTERYSNQPQHF.

This chain's CDR3 is CASSSGTGVSPLHF. Written as DNA, the CDR3 is TGTGCCAGCAGCTCCGGGACAGGGGTATCACCCCTCCACTTT. V gene TRBV2 combines with J gene TRBJ1-6; 10 nucleotides align to TRBD1. Germline trimming cut 6 bases from V and 10 bases from J; bases unmatched to any gene: 6. CDR1 and CDR2 from the germline V gene are SNHLY and FYNNEI. This CDR3 contains 14 residues.

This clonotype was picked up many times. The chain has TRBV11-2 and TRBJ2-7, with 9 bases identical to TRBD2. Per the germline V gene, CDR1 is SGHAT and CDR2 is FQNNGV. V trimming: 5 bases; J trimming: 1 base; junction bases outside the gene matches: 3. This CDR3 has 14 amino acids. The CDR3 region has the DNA TGTGCCAGCAGCCTAGCGGGGCTGTCCTACGAGCAGTACTTC. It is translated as CASSLAGLSYEQYF.

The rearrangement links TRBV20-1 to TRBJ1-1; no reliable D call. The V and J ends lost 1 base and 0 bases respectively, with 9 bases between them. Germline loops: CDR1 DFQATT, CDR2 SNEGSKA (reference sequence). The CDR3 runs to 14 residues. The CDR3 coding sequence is TGCAGTGCTAGAGGTTGGGAACTGAACACTGAAGCTTTCTTT. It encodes CSARGWELNTEAFF.

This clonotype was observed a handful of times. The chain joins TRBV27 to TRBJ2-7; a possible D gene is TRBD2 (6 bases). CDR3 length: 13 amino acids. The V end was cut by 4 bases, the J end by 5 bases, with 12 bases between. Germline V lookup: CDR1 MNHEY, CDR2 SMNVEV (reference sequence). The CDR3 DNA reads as TGTGCCAGCAGTTCGCGGGGATTTAACGAGCAGTACTTC. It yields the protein CASSSRGFNEQYF.